Given below is one T cell receptor (beta chain) in context. Its antigen is unknown. Base qualities were left out, and no much larger clone turns up one base away. The source of the sample is a study of CD8+ T cells in alopecia areata (dated 2018 in TCRdb). Describing the broader study: Treated patients were enrolled in an open-label pilot trial of oral tofacitinib at 5 to 10 mg twice daily for moderate-to-severe alopecia areata. Tofacitinib was administered for 6 to 18 months, and 6 months of follow-up off drug were then conducted to assess delayed response and recurrence. High-throughput TCRbeta sequencing was used to examine T cell clonal expansion in alopecia areata in both the C3H/HeJ mouse model and human patients. In humans, TCRbeta sequencing was performed on scalp tissue and on sorted CD4+ and CD8+ peripheral blood T cells from healthy controls and from patients with patchy or totalis/universalis alopecia areata. Tofacitinib-treated patients had biopsies at baseline and at 4 and 24 weeks of treatment, with a later scalp biopsy in several patients. Scalp clonality was compared across normal scalp (n=4), patchy alopecia areata scalp (n=8), and alopecia totalis/universalis scalp (n=8). RNA came from the PAXgene miRNA kit for fixed scalp, the miRNeasy kit for PBMCs, and the RNeasy kit for mouse skin. Amplification of TCRbeta CDR3 regions was done by immunoSEQ multiplex PCR using 35 Vbeta forward primers and 13 Jbeta reverse primers.

The method was the immunoSEQ multiplex PCR assay. To provide template for TCR sequencing, every sample had RNA extracted and reverse transcribed into cDNA. SuperScript III was used for first-strand cDNA synthesis, primed with a 2:1 mix of oligo-dT and random hexamers. A synthetic immune receptor repertoire was used to assess amplification bias, and residual bias was removed computationally. From the authors' description of their analysis: Raw reads were preprocessed to remove errors, and CDR3 was defined by IMGT conventions from the conserved cysteine to phenylalanine. Clonality was calculated as 1 minus Shannon entropy normalized by log2 of the number of productive unique TCRs. CD4 or CD8 identity of scalp clones was inferred by cross-referencing scalp TCRbeta sequences with sorted blood CD4 and CD8 repertoires. TCRdb mirrors the immuneACCESS table, restricted to in-frame sequences. Some clones are absent from its copies; in checked studies, under half trace to an unresolved V gene, and the reason for the others is unknown. The V and J calls and the clone size are those of that table, but D and trimming were determined from the DNA. For this sample there are some 240,000 clones; approximately 52% appear just once. Over 0.4% of the sample is held by the ten biggest clonotypes.

Spanning cysteine to phenylalanine, the CDR3 consists of 13 amino acids. This entry keeps only the CDR3 DNA: 39 bases, framed from base 1. V is clipped by 1 base and J by 7 bases, and the sequence between their germline boundaries is 10 bases long. The germline V gene (reference sequence) sets CDR1 to GTSNPN and CDR2 to SVGIG. Reading the label with the study, this specimen's time point is: baseline before oral tofacitinib. Peripheral blood and lesional scalp punch biopsies were obtained from patients with alopecia areata. PBMCs were isolated by density centrifugation and stained for CD3, CD4 and CD8, and CD4+ and CD8+ T cells were sorted on a FACSAria. Study-wide conclusions, independent of this receptor: Shared TCR sequences between patients were less evident than in mice, which may be partly attributable to HLA diversity in the patient population. Lesional scalp, especially in alopecia totalis/universalis, showed higher clonality and more expanded CD8+ clones than normal scalp, suggesting antigenic drive. Resident alphabeta T cells in normal human skin are also sequenced, complicating scalp TCR repertoire analysis, unlike mouse skin dominated by gammadelta T cells.

The sample consisted of CD4+ T cells sorted from blood, taken at week 0. This receptor chain uses TRBV30 and TRBJ2-2, with no reliable assignment of the D segment. This TCR came from a human donor with alopecia areata. At the DNA level, the sequence is TGTGCCTGGAGTGGCTACGGGTACGGGGAGCTGTTTTTT. Its protein reads: CAWSGYGYGELFF.